This T cell receptor beta chain was recovered during a study of shared clonotypes between healthy human individuals. Germline V gene lookup returns CDR1 MDHEN and CDR2 SYDVKM. This CDR3 is 15 amino acids long. V lost 1 base to trimming and J lost 6 bases; unmatched junction nucleotides: 4. Concerning this clone: Other nucleotide sequences in the sample specify the same CDR3.

Some clones are missing from TCRdb's copy, which holds only in-frame ones; the method was immunoSEQ multiplex PCR. The sample lists about 1.9 million clones; just under 95% were seen once. CD8 cells regarded as naive lacked CD45RO, were positively chosen for CCR7, and omitted terminally differentiated effector memory CD45RA+ cells. This clonotype originated in a man between 18 and 29 years old in good health. Some clones in this sample may be carry-over from other donors' samples. The chain is built from TRBV28 and TRBJ2-1, with TRBD2 identical over 9 bases. Input material: naive CD8+ T cells from PBMCs. The CDR3 loop reads CASSLFRGRGNEQFF. In DNA, the CDR3 is TGTGCCAGCAGTTTATTCCGCGGGAGGGGCAATGAGCAGTTCTTC.